A selection of T cell receptor beta chains follows, all from one sample in a study of blood T cell repertoires in COVID-19. Produced via immunoSEQ multiplex PCR; TCRdb's table is partial and in-frame only. The sample comprises about 480,000 clones, less than 90% of which are singletons, and just over 8% rests with the top ten. The sample comprised PBMCs or T cells enriched from blood (not recorded which). The origin of the receptors is an older woman who had recovered from COVID-19. CDR3s include the opening cysteine and the closing phenylalanine or tryptophan. The order of the fields is J gene, V gene, clone size, D gene, CDR3 DNA, CDR3 protein. D genes are given only for firm matches. Where a row states a size, it is once, few, many or the class of an expanded clone; other rows omit it.

J: TRBJ1-2
V: TRBV15
size: .
D: .
DNA: TGTGCCACCAGCAGAGATCTCCGGTCCCCTAATGGCTACACCTTC
CDR3: CATSRDLRSPNGYTF

J: TRBJ1-5
V: TRBV18
size: .
D: TRBD1
DNA: TGTGCCAGCTCACCAGAAGGGGGCGTAGCTGAGCCCCAGCATTTT
CDR3: CASSPEGGVAEPQHF

J: TRBJ2-5
V: TRBV4-2
size: .
D: .
DNA: TGTGCCAGCAGCCAAGATCGGACTCTTCAAGAGACCCAGTACTTC
CDR3: CASSQDRTLQETQYF

J: TRBJ2-5
V: TRBV5-4
size: once
D: TRBD2
DNA: TGTGCCAGCAGCACGACCTATGGGGGGGGAGGGGAGACCCAGTACTTC
CDR3: CASSTTYGGGGETQYF

J: TRBJ1-2
V: TRBV2
size: .
D: .
DNA: TGTGCCAGCAGTGACGATATGACTCGCTATGGCTACACCTTC
CDR3: CASSDDMTRYGYTF

J: TRBJ2-3
V: TRBV7-6
size: .
D: .
DNA: TGTGCCAGCAGCCCCATGACATCGACAGATACGCAGTATTTT
CDR3: CASSPMTSTDTQYF

J: TRBJ2-2
V: TRBV5-5
size: .
D: .
DNA: TGTGCCAGCAGCTTGATGTCGCGGGGCGCCGTCGGGGAGCTGTTTTTT
CDR3: CASSLMSRGAVGELFF

J: TRBJ1-1
V: TRBV5-1
size: .
D: .
DNA: TGCGCCAGCAGCTTGGTACCTCGCGAGGGCACTGAAGCTTTCTTT
CDR3: CASSLVPREGTEAFF

J: TRBJ1-5
V: TRBV5-1
size: .
D: .
DNA: TGCGCCAGCAGCCCCAGGGTGGGTGGTCAGCCCCAGCATTTT
CDR3: CASSPRVGGQPQHF

J: TRBJ1-3
V: TRBV18
size: .
D: .
DNA: TGTGCCAGCTCCAATTCGCTATCTGGAAACACCATATATTTT
CDR3: CASSNSLSGNTIYF

J: TRBJ1-1
V: TRBV10-3
size: .
D: TRBD1
DNA: TGTGCCATCAGTGGGGGGACAGGGAGTATCACTGAAGCTTTCTTT
CDR3: CAISGGTGSITEAFF

J: TRBJ1-4
V: TRBV18
size: .
D: .
DNA: TGTGCCAGCTCCTTGGGGCCCGGAAAGGAAAAACTGTTTTTT
CDR3: CASSLGPGKEKLFF

J: TRBJ2-3
V: TRBV3-1/TRBV3-2
size: .
D: .
DNA: TGTGCCAGCAGCCAAGCGGGGTCAGTAGTCCCAGATACGCAGTATTTT
CDR3: CASSQAGSVVPDTQYF

J: TRBJ1-2
V: TRBV5-1
size: once
D: .
DNA: TGCGCCAGCAGCTTGGTCTTTCAAGGCAGGGAGGACACCTTC
CDR3: CASSLVFQGREDTF

J: TRBJ2-1
V: TRBV27
size: .
D: TRBD2
DNA: TGTGCCAGCAGTCCAGCGGGGGCTCTCAATGAGCAGTTCTTC
CDR3: CASSPAGALNEQFF

J: TRBJ1-2
V: TRBV5-4
size: .
D: .
DNA: TGTGCCAGCAGCCCCACAGGACCACTTAACTATGGCTACACCTTC
CDR3: CASSPTGPLNYGYTF

J: TRBJ1-2
V: TRBV7-8
size: .
D: TRBD1
DNA: TGTGCCAGCAGCACCACCTCAGGGGGCGGCTATGGCTACACCTTC
CDR3: CASSTTSGGGYGYTF

J: TRBJ2-2
V: TRBV28
size: once
D: TRBD1
DNA: TGTGCCAGCAGTCCCGGGACAGGGGGCACCGGGGAGCTGTTTTTT
CDR3: CASSPGTGGTGELFF

J: TRBJ2-3
V: TRBV5-1
size: once
D: TRBD2
DNA: TGCGCCAGCAGCTCCTTAGCGGGCGCAGATACGCAGTATTTT
CDR3: CASSSLAGADTQYF

J: TRBJ1-5
V: TRBV24-1
size: .
D: .
DNA: TGTGCCACCAGTGATTTGTATAGCAATCAGCCCCAGCATTTT
CDR3: CATSDLYSNQPQHF

J: TRBJ1-2
V: TRBV2
size: .
D: .
DNA: TGTGCCAGCAGTGAGGGGCCTTATGGCTACACCTTC
CDR3: CASSEGPYGYTF

J: TRBJ1-2
V: TRBV5-1
size: .
D: .
DNA: TGCGCCAGCAGCTTGGATAACTTAGCCTATGGCTACACCTTC
CDR3: CASSLDNLAYGYTF

J: TRBJ2-5
V: TRBV10-1
size: .
D: TRBD1
DNA: TGCGCCAGCAGTGATTCAAAGACAGGGCTAAGAGAGACCCAGTACTTC
CDR3: CASSDSKTGLRETQYF

J: TRBJ1-2
V: TRBV6-5
size: once
D: TRBD1
DNA: TGTGCCAGCCTGGACAGGGAAGGTGGTGGCTACACCTTC
CDR3: CASLDREGGGYTF

J: TRBJ1-1
V: TRBV18
size: .
D: .
DNA: TGTGCCAGCTCAACCGGGACAGAAGCTTTCTTT
CDR3: CASSTGTEAFF

J: TRBJ1-1
V: TRBV25-1
size: .
D: TRBD1
DNA: TGTGCCAGCAGTGAGGGGAAGGGACAGGGGGCAGGGGGTACTGAAGCTTTCTTT
CDR3: CASSEGKGQGAGGTEAFF

J: TRBJ1-4
V: TRBV6-1
size: .
D: .
DNA: TGTGCCAGCAGTGATCAGGGGTTGAGTGAAAAACTGTTTTTT
CDR3: CASSDQGLSEKLFF

J: TRBJ2-1
V: TRBV5-1
size: .
D: TRBD1
DNA: TGCGCCAGCAGCGGGGACAGGGGGCTCAATGAGCAGTTCTTC
CDR3: CASSGDRGLNEQFF

J: TRBJ1-1
V: TRBV7-8
size: few
D: .
DNA: TGTGCCAGCAGCTTAGCGCTAACTTCTTACACTGAAGCTTTCTTT
CDR3: CASSLALTSYTEAFF

J: TRBJ2-7
V: TRBV7-6
size: once
D: .
DNA: TGTGCCAGCAGCTTAGACAGAAGTCTTTGGTACTTC
CDR3: CASSLDRSLWYF

J: TRBJ1-4
V: TRBV19
size: .
D: .
DNA: TGTGCCAGTAGTATAATCCGCGCAACTAATGAAAAACTGTTTTTT
CDR3: CASSIIRATNEKLFF

J: TRBJ1-5
V: TRBV24-1
size: .
D: TRBD1
DNA: TGTGCCACCAGTAAGTCACCCACGGGGACAGGCAATCAGCCCCAGCATTTT
CDR3: CATSKSPTGTGNQPQHF

J: TRBJ2-1
V: TRBV7-6
size: .
D: .
DNA: TGTGCCAGCAGCTTAGGGGCCCAGATGTATGAGCAGTTCTTC
CDR3: CASSLGAQMYEQFF

J: TRBJ2-5
V: TRBV24-1
size: .
D: TRBD1
DNA: TGTGCCACCGAACCCTCGACAGGGGGTTTTCAAGAGACCCAGTACTTC
CDR3: CATEPSTGGFQETQYF

J: TRBJ2-1
V: TRBV5-6
size: .
D: TRBD1
DNA: TGTGCCAGCAGCTTGAAAATGGGACAGGGGGCGGCTGAGCAGTTCTTC
CDR3: CASSLKMGQGAAEQFF

J: TRBJ1-5
V: TRBV5-1
size: .
D: .
DNA: TGCGCCAGCAGCTTGACAGGGATTTCGGGTCAGCCCCAGCATTTT
CDR3: CASSLTGISGQPQHF

J: TRBJ1-1
V: TRBV12-3/TRBV12-4
size: .
D: .
DNA: TGTGCCAGCAGTTCCCCAGGATTTACTGAAGCTTTCTTT
CDR3: CASSSPGFTEAFF